The 25 T cell receptor beta chains given below trace back to one sample, sequenced in a study of early T cells in non-severe SARS-CoV-2 infection. TCRdb ran MiXCR on the 5' RACE reads and lists one entry per CDR3 protein. The sample carries over 60,000 distinct CDR3 sequences, roughly a tenth recorded once. The sequenced sample was whole blood. Every receptor here comes from an adult who was a healthcare worker with PCR-confirmed SARS-CoV-2 infection or an uninfected control (not recorded which).

This clonotype showed up many times. The chain joins TRBV7-2 to TRBJ2-5; tentatively, D is TRBD1 (7 bases). Trimming shortened V by 1 base and J by 5 bases, and 14 bases separated the two germline ends. CDR3 size: 15 residues. Germline CDR1 is SGHTA and CDR2 is FQGNSA. The CDR3 spells CASSLGQGGLETQYF. CDR3 DNA sequence: TGTGCCAGCAGCTTAGGACAGGGAGGATTGGAGACCCAGTACTTC.

This clonotype was recorded a few times. This sequence joins TRBV20-1 and TRBJ2-7; TRBD2 aligns across 14 bases. Germline CDR1 is DFQATT and CDR2 is SNEGSKA (reference sequence). The CDR3 loop spans 16 amino acids. V shed 6 bases, J shed 3 bases, and the junction held 10 bases outside the gene matches. The CDR3 region is CSASGTSGRANYEQYF. CDR3 nucleotides: TGCAGTGCGTCCGGGACTAGCGGGAGAGCAAACTACGAGCAGTACTTC.

The table lists this clonotype with many counts. The CDR3 DNA sequence: TGTGCCAGCAGCCGCGAGGGCATCACCGGGGAGCTGTTTTTT. Translation: CASSREGITGELFF. The chain carries TRBV7-9 and TRBJ2-2; D is perhaps TRBD2 (5 bases). The CDR3 covers 14 residues. Trimming removed 5 bases from V and 4 bases from J, with 11 bases in between. The V gene's germline CDR1 is SEHNR and CDR2 FQNEAQ (reference sequence).

This clonotype was seen a handful of times. Germline is not matched at one junction end, which may reflect a read error. The rearrangement joins TRBV7-2 to TRBJ1-3; no definite D call. This CDR3 has 15 residues. Germline V CDR1 and CDR2: SGHTA, FQGNSA. The CDR3 loop is CASNLATLSGNTIHF. The CDR3 DNA follows: TGTGCCAGCAACCTCGCCACTCTGTCTGGAAACACCATACATTTT.

This clonotype came up many times. This sequence joins TRBV11-2 and TRBJ2-2; D gene ambiguous. The CDR3 runs to 16 residues. Germline V gene lookup returns CDR1 SGHAT and CDR2 FQNNGV. Trimming shortened V by 0 bases and J by 4 bases, and 12 bases separated the two germline ends. The CDR3 here is CASSLDLGLGTGELFF. CDR3 coding DNA: TGTGCCAGCAGCTTAGATCTAGGGCTGGGCACCGGGGAGCTGTTTTTT.

This clonotype was detected a few times. The chain recombines TRBV6-5 with TRBJ2-6, with D unclear. The V gene's germline CDR1 is MNHEY and CDR2 SVGAGI. The CDR3 spans 15 residues. With 7 bases removed from V and 0 bases from J, the gap between germline ends came to 10 bases. CDR3 sequence (DNA): TGTGCCAGCATCGGGTCGGGCTCTGGGGCCAACGTCCTGACTTTC. Its protein product is CASIGSGSGANVLTF.

This clonotype was seen many times. The chain joins TRBV12-3 or TRBV12-4 to TRBJ1-2, with D possibly TRBD1 on 5 matching bases. This CDR3 comprises 13 residues. The germline V and J ends were trimmed by 3 bases and 4 bases, with 9 bases remaining between them. The CDR3, as DNA: TGTGCCAGCAGTTTTCAGGGATTCTATGGCTACACCTTC. Encoded protein: CASSFQGFYGYTF.

Regarding this clonotype: One base away lies a much larger clone, so this may be a sequencing read error. The conserved phenylalanine or tryptophan is not found at the CDR3 terminus, so this likely reflects a read error. The chain joins TRBV7-9 to TRBJ1-1; 7 positions agree with TRBD1. The V gene's germline CDR1 is SEHNR and CDR2 FQNEAQ (reference sequence). This CDR3 is 14 amino acids long. After removal of 5 bases from V and 7 bases from J, the junction contained 10 bases not matched to a gene. The CDR3: CASSVSTGESEAFI. The CDR3 DNA sequence: TGTGCCAGCAGCGTATCAACAGGGGAGAGTGAAGCTTTCATT.

The chain combines TRBV11-2 with TRBJ2-1; 7 bases map to TRBD1. CDR1 is SGHAT and CDR2 is FQNNGV in the germline V gene. This CDR3 contains 14 residues. Trimming at V came to 4 bases and at J to 10 bases, leaving 10 bases not matched to a gene. The CDR3 coding sequence is TGTGCCAGCAGCTCGACAGGGAGAGGAATCGAGCAGTTCTTC. It is translated as CASSSTGRGIEQFF.

This clonotype was observed many times. The chain joins TRBV13 to TRBJ2-1; TRBD2 matches 11 bases. Germline V gene sequence: CDR1 PRHDT, CDR2 FYEKMQ (reference sequence). Germline trimming cut 6 bases from V and 6 bases from J; bases unmatched to any gene: 1. The CDR3 length is 13 residues. CDR3 amino acids: CASSSGRANEQFF. Written as DNA, the CDR3 is TGTGCCAGCAGTAGCGGGAGGGCCAATGAGCAGTTCTTC.

This clonotype was seen only a few times. The V gene is TRBV29-1, the J gene TRBJ2-2; D may be TRBD2 (6 bases). The CDR3 totals 14 residues. V lost 4 bases and J lost 3, with 12 bases in between. CDR1 and CDR2 (germline): SQVTM, ANQGSEA. The CDR3 loop reads CSVVFRGDTGELFF. The CDR3 DNA sequence: TGCAGCGTTGTTTTCCGCGGGGACACCGGGGAGCTGTTTTTT.

This clonotype was counted between two and nine times. The chain carries TRBV2 and TRBJ2-6; TRBD2 is a possible D gene (6 bases). Germline CDR1 reads SNHLY; CDR2 reads FYNNEI. Trimming took off 6 bases at V and 3 bases at J, with 12 bases between the two ends. CDR3 size: 15 residues. The CDR3 DNA sequence: TGTGCCAGCAGCCCACTGGGGGGTGGGGCCAACGTCCTGACTTTC. It codes for CASSPLGGGANVLTF.

This sequence joins TRBV7-9 and TRBJ1-2, with a weak D call TRBD1 (6 bases). Germline lookup yields CDR1 SEHNR and CDR2 FQNEAQ (reference sequence). CDR3 size: 15 residues. V lost 5 bases, J lost 4 bases, and 17 bases lay in between. The DNA for the CDR3 is TGTGCCAGCAGCCCCCCGTCGACAGGAAGCTATGGCTACACCTTC. This sequence encodes CASSPPSTGSYGYTF.

The chain couples TRBV6-2 or TRBV6-3 to TRBJ2-1, with 12 bases that match TRBD2. There are 16 residues in the CDR3. From germline, CDR1 is MNHEY and CDR2 SVGEGT. Germline trimming cut 6 bases from V and 2 bases from J; bases unmatched to any gene: 5. The CDR3 nucleotides read TGTGCCAGCAGCCGAGCTAGCGGGAGGGCCTACAATGAGCAGTTCTTC. It codes for CASSRASGRAYNEQFF.

This clonotype was seen just once. V gene TRBV18 combines with J gene TRBJ2-3; D unclear. The length of the CDR3 is 14 residues. The germline V gene encodes CDR1 KGHSH and CDR2 LQKENI. The V end lost 7 bases, the J end lost 2 bases, and 13 bases lay between the germline ends. CDR3 sequence (DNA): TGTGCCAGCTTTATGCAGATAAACACAGATACGCAGTATTTT. The encoded protein is CASFMQINTDTQYF.

The genes are TRBV20-1 and TRBJ2-4; possible D gene TRBD1, 6 bases. Trimming stripped 0 bases from V and 6 bases from J, with 12 bases between. From germline, CDR1 is DFQATT and CDR2 SNEGSKA (reference sequence). CDR3 length: 14 amino acids. The CDR3 DNA reads as TGCAGTGCTAGAGATTCACAGGGATTAAACATTCAGTACTTC. This translates into CSARDSQGLNIQYF.

This chain joins TRBV18 and TRBJ2-3; D uncertain. The CDR3 covers 13 residues. V was clipped by 3 bases and J by 2 bases, with 6 bases between them. Germline lookup yields CDR1 KGHSH and CDR2 LQKENI. In nucleotides, the CDR3 is TGTGCCAGCTCACCTGGGGACACAGATACGCAGTATTTT. This gives the protein CASSPGDTDTQYF.

This clonotype was counted a few times. J is TRBJ1-1 and V is TRBV2; a weak D match, TRBD1 (6 bases). Trimming cost V 8 bases and J 1 base, with 11 bases left between them. The CDR3 contains 13 residues. Germline CDR1 SNHLY, CDR2 FYNNEI. The CDR3 nucleotides read TGTGCCAGCGGGGGGGGCAAGAACACTGAAGCTTTCTTT. Protein product: CASGGGKNTEAFF.

In its sample, this clonotype was seen many times. V gene TRBV27 combines with J gene TRBJ2-1; D ambiguous. Germline CDR1 reads MNHEY; CDR2 reads SMNVEV (reference sequence). Trimming stripped 8 bases from V and 6 bases from J, with 14 bases between. CDR3 length equals 13 residues. The CDR3 spells CASLKKGVNEQFF. For the CDR3, the DNA is TGTGCCAGCCTGAAGAAGGGTGTCAATGAGCAGTTCTTC.

This clonotype was recorded at least ten times. CDR3 nucleotides: TGTGCCAGCAGCTGGACGGTGAGCACTGAAGCTTTCTTT. This sequence encodes CASSWTVSTEAFF. This chain joins TRBV7-9 and TRBJ1-1, with unresolved D. Trimming left V 4 bases short and J 4 bases short, with 10 bases between. CDR1 is SEHNR, CDR2 FQNEAQ, per germline (reference sequence). The CDR3 spans 13 residues.

V gene TRBV5-1 combines with J gene TRBJ2-2, with TRBD2 matching over 11 bases. The CDR3 is 14 residues long. Germline CDR1 and CDR2: SGHRS and YFSETQ. V gave up 2 bases and J gave up 12 bases; unmatched junction bases: 6. The CDR3 sequence is CASSLLAGDDKLFF. CDR3 DNA: TGCGCCAGCAGCTTACTAGCGGGGGATGATAAGCTGTTTTTT.

Comment on this clonotype: Relative to the germline gene, one junction end is altered; a read error may explain this. The CDR3 region is CASIGSGSGANVLIF. DNA of the CDR3: TGTGCCAGCATCGGGTCGGGCTCTGGGGCCAACGTCCTGATTTTC. The chain is built from TRBV6-5 and TRBJ2-6; D is possibly TRBD1 (5 bases). Germline assignment: CDR1 MNHEY and CDR2 SVGAGI. There are 15 residues in the CDR3.

The chain combines TRBV29-1 with TRBJ2-3, with 11 bases aligning to TRBD2. The CDR3 totals 14 residues. The J segment lost 3 bases and the V segment lost 7 bases, leaving 6 bases of the junction unmatched. From germline, CDR1 is SQVTM and CDR2 ANQGSEA. The DNA for the CDR3 is TGCAGCGCTTTAGCGGGGGGGCTTACAGATACGCAGTATTTT. Residues: CSALAGGLTDTQYF.

This clonotype has ten or more counts. The rearrangement joins TRBV7-2 to TRBJ2-7; D is undetermined. V shed 5 bases and J shed 0 bases, with 5 bases lying between them. This CDR3 spans 12 amino acids. Germline CDR1 reads SGHTA; CDR2 reads FQGNSA. The CDR3 coding sequence is TGTGCCAGCAGCGCCCACTCCTACGAGCAGTACTTC. Residues: CASSAHSYEQYF.

This clonotype has a count of ten or more. V usage is TRBV11-2 and J usage is TRBJ2-3, with TRBD2 identical over 9 bases. This CDR3 comprises 14 residues. Germline-derived CDR1 and CDR2 are SGHAT and FQNNGV. The trim removed 5 bases at V and 5 bases at J, leaving 5 bases unmatched. CDR3 nucleotide sequence: TGTGCCAGCAGCACAAGAGCGGGGGGAGATACGCAGTATTTT. Its protein product is CASSTRAGGDTQYF.